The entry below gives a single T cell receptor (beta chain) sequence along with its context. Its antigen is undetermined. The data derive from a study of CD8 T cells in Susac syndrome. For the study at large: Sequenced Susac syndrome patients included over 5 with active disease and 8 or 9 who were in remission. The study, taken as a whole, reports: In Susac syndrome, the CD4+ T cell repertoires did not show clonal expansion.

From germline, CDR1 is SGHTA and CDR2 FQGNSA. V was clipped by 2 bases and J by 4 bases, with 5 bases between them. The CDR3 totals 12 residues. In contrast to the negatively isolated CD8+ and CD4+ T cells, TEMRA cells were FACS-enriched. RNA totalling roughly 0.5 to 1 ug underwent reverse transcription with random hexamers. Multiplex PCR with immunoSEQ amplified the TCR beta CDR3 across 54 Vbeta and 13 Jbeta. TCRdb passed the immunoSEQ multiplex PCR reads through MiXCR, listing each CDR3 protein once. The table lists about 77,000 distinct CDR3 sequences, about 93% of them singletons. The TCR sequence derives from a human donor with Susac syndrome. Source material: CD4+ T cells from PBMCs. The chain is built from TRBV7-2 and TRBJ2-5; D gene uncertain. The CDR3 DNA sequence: TGTGCCAGCAGCTTACAGCCAGAGACCCAGTACTTC. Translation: CASSLQPETQYF.